A single sample is the source of the 28 T cell receptor beta chains below, sequenced in a study of immune evolution from preneoplasia to lung adenocarcinoma. Sequencing was performed with immunoSEQ multiplex PCR; in TCRdb, only in-frame clones are kept and a portion is missing. Of fewer than 8,500 clones listed, about 72% are singletons. The sample was FFPE minimally invasive lung adenocarcinoma tissue. Receptors were obtained from a donor aged 70 or over with lung adenocarcinoma.

Relative to its sample, this clone is large (0.1 to 1%). The V gene is TRBV11-3, the J gene TRBJ2-7, with D hard to call. Germline V lookup: CDR1 SGHNT, CDR2 YENEEA. The CDR3 is 11 amino acids. V lost 11 bases and J lost 3, with 11 bases in between. The CDR3 here is CACHLVYEQYF. CDR3 DNA: TGTGCCTGCCACCTGGTCTACGAGCAGTACTTC.

The J gene is TRBJ2-7, the V gene TRBV2; D might be TRBD2 (5 bases). Deletions cut 7 bases from V and 3 bases from J, with 13 bases between. The CDR3 sequence is 13 residues long. Germline V lookup: CDR1 SNHLY, CDR2 FYNNEI. CDR3 protein: CASKERLNYEQYF. The CDR3 DNA reads TGTGCCAGCAAGGAGCGGTTGAACTACGAGCAGTACTTC.

J is TRBJ1-5 and V is TRBV30; D call uncertain. The V gene lost 4 bases and the J gene lost 0 bases, with 10 bases spanning the gap. The germline V gene has CDR1 GTSNPN and CDR2 SVGIG (reference sequence). CDR3 size: 14 residues. The CDR3 nucleotides are TGTGCCTGGACCACGGGGAATAGCAATCAGCCCCAGCATTTT. Protein sequence: CAWTTGNSNQPQHF.

Comment on this clone: Other DNA sequences in the same sample also yield this CDR3. This chain joins TRBV18 and TRBJ1-1, with 9 bases that match TRBD1. Germline CDR1 KGHSH, CDR2 LQKENI. V was pared by 3 bases and J by 7 bases, with 12 bases of the junction left unmatched. CDR3 length: 16 amino acids. CDR3 amino acids: CASSPQEYTGGLEAFF. CDR3 nucleotides: TGTGCCAGCTCACCCCAAGAATACACAGGGGGCCTTGAAGCTTTCTTT. Together with reference TRBV18 and TRBJ1-1, the CDR3 gives the full variable domain: NAGVMQNPRHLVRRRGQEARLRCSPMKGHSHVYWYRQLPEEGLKFMVYLQKENIIDESGMPKERFSAEFPKEGPSILRIQQVVRGDSAAYFCASSPQEYTGGLEAFFGQGTRLTVV.

The chain uses TRBV6-4 and TRBJ2-1, with TRBD2 matching 12 bases. This CDR3 is built from 15 residues. V dropped 3 bases and J dropped 4; count of bases not matched to a gene: 1. Germline CDR1 is MRHNA and CDR2 is SNTAGT. The CDR3: CASSELAGGYNEQFF. CDR3 DNA sequence: TGTGCCAGCAGTGAACTAGCGGGAGGTTACAATGAGCAGTTCTTC.

The count of this clone is one. The chain recombines TRBV15 with TRBJ1-2, with 8 bases that match TRBD1. There are 15 residues in the CDR3. Germline-derived CDR1 and CDR2 are LNHNV and YYDKDF (reference sequence). The junction had 5 bases not matched to a gene; V was cut back by 3 bases and J by 2 bases. The DNA of the CDR3 is TGTGCCACCAGCAGCGGGACAGGATTAAACTATGGCTACACCTTC. It translates to CATSSGTGLNYGYTF.

The chain employs TRBV11-2 and TRBJ2-7; D is unresolved. CDR1 and CDR2 from the germline V gene are SGHAT and FQNNGV. V shed 1 base and J shed 1 base, with 5 bases lying between them. The CDR3 sequence is 13 residues long. This CDR3 is CASSLVPSYEQYF. CDR3 sequence (DNA): TGTGCCAGCAGCTTAGTTCCTTCCTACGAGCAGTACTTC.

In this sample, this clone is medium-sized. The rearrangement uses TRBV18 and TRBJ2-3, with 9 bases lining up with TRBD1. Trimming at V came to 6 bases and at J to 8 bases, leaving 12 bases not matched to a gene. The CDR3 length is 15 residues. Looked up from germline, CDR1 is KGHSH and CDR2 is LQKENI. The CDR3 here is CASSQRTGEEVTQYF. The CDR3 region has the DNA TGTGCCAGCTCCCAGAGGACAGGGGAGGAGGTTACGCAGTATTTT. Complete variable domain (other parts from reference TRBV18 and TRBJ2-3): NAGVMQNPRHLVRRRGQEARLRCSPMKGHSHVYWYRQLPEEGLKFMVYLQKENIIDESGMPKERFSAEFPKEGPSILRIQQVVRGDSAAYFCASSQRTGEEVTQYFGPGTRLTVL.

The J gene is TRBJ2-2, the V gene TRBV6-4; D is perhaps TRBD2 (5 bases). This CDR3 is 13 amino acids long. Trimming took off 6 bases at V and 8 bases at J, with 13 bases between the two ends. The V gene's germline CDR1 is MRHNA and CDR2 SNTAGT. The CDR3 DNA follows: TGTGCCAGCAGCGAGGGAGAGGAAGGGGAGCTGTTTTTT. This sequence encodes CASSEGEEGELFF.

This clone was detected a few times. The chain has TRBV19 and TRBJ1-2, with 8 bases fitting TRBD1. The ends lost 6 bases at V and 4 bases at J; junction bases unmatched: 4. Per germline, CDR1 LNHDA and CDR2 SQIVND (reference sequence). There are 13 residues in the CDR3. Written as DNA, the CDR3 is TGTGCCAGTAGGCCGGGACAGGCCTATGGCTACACCTTC. Translated, it gives CASRPGQAYGYTF.

V gene TRBV11-3 combines with J gene TRBJ2-1; 9 positions match TRBD1. This CDR3 is 15 amino acids long. The germline CDR1 and CDR2 sequences are SGHNT and YENEEA. J was trimmed by 7 bases and V by 4 bases; bases with no gene match: 8. Written as DNA, the CDR3 is TGTGCCAGCAGCTCCGACAGGGGGACTTGGAATGAGCAGTTCTTC. Translation gives CASSSDRGTWNEQFF. Full variable domain (remainder filled in from reference TRBV11-3 and TRBJ2-1): EAGVVQSPRYKIIEKKQPVAFWCNPISGHNTLYWYLQNLGQGPELLIRYENEEAVDDSQLPKDRFSAERLKGVDSTLKIQPAELGDSAVYLCASSSDRGTWNEQFFGPGTRLTVL.

V and J are TRBV6-5 and TRBJ2-1; 9 bases are shared with TRBD1. This CDR3 is built from 14 residues. The V gene end was trimmed by 5 bases and the J gene end by 8 bases; junction bases not matched to a gene: 7. Germline loops: CDR1 MNHEY, CDR2 SVGAGI. The chain's CDR3 is CASSTGGFGYEQFF. In nucleotides, the CDR3 is TGTGCCAGCAGTACAGGGGGCTTTGGCTATGAGCAGTTCTTC.

V usage is TRBV6-5 and J usage is TRBJ2-7; D gene ambiguous. The germline V and J ends were trimmed by 0 bases and 0 bases, with 9 bases remaining between them. The CDR3 extends over 15 amino acids. The germline CDR1 and CDR2 sequences are MNHEY and SVGAGI. CDR3 nucleotides: TGTGCCAGCAGTTACTCCCGGACCATCTCCTACGAGCAGTACTTC. Translation gives CASSYSRTISYEQYF.

This chain uses TRBV19 with TRBJ1-5, with D perhaps TRBD1 (6 bases). Germline CDR1 LNHDA, CDR2 SQIVND (reference sequence). The CDR3 sequence is 16 residues long. The ends were cut back, 6 bases at V and 5 bases at J, with 20 bases in the middle. For the CDR3, the DNA is TGTGCCAGTAGCACAACCGCCGGGACACGCCATCAGCCCCAGCATTTT. It translates to CASSTTAGTRHQPQHF.

The V gene is TRBV27, the J gene TRBJ1-4; D might be TRBD1 (6 bases). The CDR3 spans 17 residues. CDR1 and CDR2 (germline): MNHEY, SMNVEV (reference sequence). V was pared by 5 bases and J by 5 bases, with 21 bases between. The CDR3 reads CASSLIFGGRRNEKLFF. CDR3 nucleotides: TGTGCCAGCAGTCTCATTTTTGGGGGGCGTAGGAATGAAAAACTGTTTTTT.

The chain employs TRBV6-1 and TRBJ1-5; 7 bases are shared with TRBD1. CDR1 and CDR2 (germline): MNHNS, SASEGT. Trimming at V came to 6 bases and at J to 0 bases, leaving 5 bases not matched to a gene. The CDR3 extends over 15 amino acids. The CDR3 sequence: CASRQGTNSNQPQHF. In nucleotides, the CDR3 is TGTGCCAGCAGACAGGGGACAAATAGCAATCAGCCCCAGCATTTT.

The chain has TRBV7-9 and TRBJ2-1, with no clear D. V was shortened by 3 bases and J by 6 bases, with 18 bases between the two germline ends. There are 16 residues in the CDR3. Germline V CDR1 and CDR2: SEHNR, FQNEAQ (reference sequence). The CDR3 DNA sequence: TGTGCCAGCAGCTTCTATATGGGTAGGCTGGGCAATGAGCAGTTCTTC. This gives the protein CASSFYMGRLGNEQFF.

V gene TRBV18 combines with J gene TRBJ2-7; D might be TRBD1 (5 bases). There are 13 residues in the CDR3. The V and J ends lost 2 bases and 6 bases respectively, with 11 bases between them. The germline V gene encodes CDR1 KGHSH and CDR2 LQKENI. CDR3 sequence (DNA): TGTGCCAGCTCACCAGTGACAGACTTCGAGCAGTACTTC. Its translation is CASSPVTDFEQYF. The whole variable domain, filled in from reference TRBV18 and TRBJ2-7, reads NAGVMQNPRHLVRRRGQEARLRCSPMKGHSHVYWYRQLPEEGLKFMVYLQKENIIDESGMPKERFSAEFPKEGPSILRIQQVVRGDSAAYFCASSPVTDFEQYFGPGTRLTVT.

The chain has TRBV6-6 and TRBJ1-6; tentative D call: TRBD1 (5 bases). The V and J ends lost 4 bases and 9 bases respectively, with 13 bases between them. The CDR3 sequence is 14 residues long. Germline assignment: CDR1 MNHNY and CDR2 SVGAGI (reference sequence). This CDR3 reads CASSSRGESSPLHF. In DNA form, the CDR3 reads TGTGCCAGCAGTTCCCGGGGCGAGAGTTCACCCCTCCACTTT.

This clone occurred a few times. CDR3: CASSVYLGNTEAFF. CDR3 nucleotide sequence: TGTGCCAGCAGTGTATACTTGGGGAACACTGAAGCTTTCTTT. The V gene is TRBV27, the J gene TRBJ1-1; no clear D gene. CDR3 size: 14 residues. CDR1 and CDR2 from the germline V gene are MNHEY and SMNVEV (reference sequence). V was shortened by 5 bases and J by 1 base, with 11 bases between the two germline ends.

V usage is TRBV19 and J usage is TRBJ2-7; D call uncertain. Germline CDR1 LNHDA, CDR2 SQIVND (reference sequence). CDR3 length: 12 amino acids. Trimming removed 4 bases from V and 3 bases from J, with 7 bases in between. The CDR3 here is CASSSGFYEQYF. As DNA, the CDR3 is TGTGCCAGTAGTAGTGGGTTCTACGAGCAGTACTTC.

The chain recombines TRBV28 with TRBJ2-7, with D hard to call. This CDR3 has 14 amino acids. V was shortened by 6 bases and J by 4 bases, with 16 bases between the two germline ends. Germline V gene data show CDR1 as MDHEN and CDR2 as SYDVKM. CDR3 sequence reads: CASSRSLSLYEQYF. In nucleotides, the CDR3 is TGTGCCAGCAGCCGAAGTCTTTCCTTATACGAGCAGTACTTC.

The rearrangement joins TRBV28 to TRBJ1-2; D remains ambiguous. Germline loops: CDR1 MDHEN, CDR2 SYDVKM. Trimming removed 3 bases from V and 5 bases from J, with 13 bases in between. The CDR3 has 14 residues. CDR3: CASSFPPTGYGYTF. CDR3 in DNA: TGTGCCAGCAGTTTCCCGCCGACGGGTTATGGCTACACCTTC.

The chain links TRBV19 to TRBJ2-3; TRBD2 matches 7 bases. V lost 9 bases and J lost 3; bases outside the gene matches: 6. Germline CDR1 is LNHDA and CDR2 is SQIVND (reference sequence). CDR3 length: 13 residues. The CDR3 region is CASGGSWTDTQYF. In DNA form, the CDR3 reads TGTGCCAGCGGCGGGAGTTGGACAGATACGCAGTATTTT.

The rearrangement uses TRBV28 and TRBJ1-3; the D is unclear. The CDR3 loop spans 15 amino acids. Between the trimmed V and J ends, which lost 3 bases and 3 bases, there was a span of 12 bases. Germline V lookup: CDR1 MDHEN, CDR2 SYDVKM. The CDR3 nucleotides read TGTGCCAGCAGTTTCCCCTCCCGGGTTGGAAACACCATATATTTT. Residues: CASSFPSRVGNTIYF. The entire variable domain, with the rest obtained from reference TRBV28 and TRBJ1-3, is as follows: DVKVTQSSRYLVKRTGEKVFLECVQDMDHENMFWYRQDPGLGLRLIYFSYDVKMKEKGDIPEGYSVSREKKERFSLILESASTNQTSMYLCASSFPSRVGNTIYFGEGSWLTVV.

This clone was seen a handful of times. This sequence joins TRBV19 and TRBJ1-2; 7 nucleotides line up with TRBD1. This CDR3 comprises 18 residues. Trimming at V came to 7 bases and at J to 0 bases, leaving 17 bases not matched to a gene. The germline V gene has CDR1 LNHDA and CDR2 SQIVND (reference sequence). CDR3 amino acids: CASTQPTGYRDSNYGYTF. Written as DNA, the CDR3 is TGTGCCAGTACCCAACCGACAGGGTACAGGGACTCTAACTATGGCTACACCTTC.

The chain has TRBV15 and TRBJ2-7, with TRBD1 matching over 9 bases. The CDR3 is made up of 14 amino acids. Germline CDR1 reads LNHNV; CDR2 reads YYDKDF (reference sequence). J was trimmed by 4 bases and V by 2 bases; bases with no gene match: 3. This CDR3 reads CATSRTGGRYEQYF. The CDR3 DNA sequence: TGTGCCACCAGCAGAACAGGGGGCCGGTACGAGCAGTACTTC.

V is TRBV19 and J is TRBJ1-2; 7 positions match TRBD1. The trim removed 8 bases at V and 4 bases at J, leaving 7 bases unmatched. There are 13 residues in the CDR3. Germline CDR1 LNHDA, CDR2 SQIVND (reference sequence). CDR3 region: CASGGQQSYGYTF. CDR3 DNA: TGTGCCAGTGGGGGACAGCAATCCTATGGCTACACCTTC.